The source of this T cell receptor beta chain is a study of blood T cell repertoires in COVID-19. Study summary: Sites across the United States, Italy and Spain contributed samples from acute and convalescent COVID-19.

CDR3 length equals 13 residues. Germline-derived CDR1 and CDR2 are ENHRY and SYGVKD. Losses at the gene ends were 5 bases for V and 4 bases for J; bases not matched to a gene: 5. In the authors' methods: Amplification from reference gene primers served as the basis for estimated nucleated cell counts. Using immunoSEQ multiplex PCR, the repertoire was profiled, and TCRdb retains in-frame clones only, with some absent. The D gene and trimming were derived from the DNA, and the V and J assignments and clone size from that table. The sample lists approximately 110,000 clones; 85% to 90% were seen once. This rearrangement joins TRBV10-3 to TRBJ2-7, with TRBD1 identical over 7 bases. Material: peripheral blood. The TCR comes from a woman older than 75 with acute or convalescent COVID-19. CDR3 amino acids: CAISIGGFYEQYF. CDR3 bases: TGTGCCATCAGTATAGGGGGCTTTTACGAGCAGTACTTC.